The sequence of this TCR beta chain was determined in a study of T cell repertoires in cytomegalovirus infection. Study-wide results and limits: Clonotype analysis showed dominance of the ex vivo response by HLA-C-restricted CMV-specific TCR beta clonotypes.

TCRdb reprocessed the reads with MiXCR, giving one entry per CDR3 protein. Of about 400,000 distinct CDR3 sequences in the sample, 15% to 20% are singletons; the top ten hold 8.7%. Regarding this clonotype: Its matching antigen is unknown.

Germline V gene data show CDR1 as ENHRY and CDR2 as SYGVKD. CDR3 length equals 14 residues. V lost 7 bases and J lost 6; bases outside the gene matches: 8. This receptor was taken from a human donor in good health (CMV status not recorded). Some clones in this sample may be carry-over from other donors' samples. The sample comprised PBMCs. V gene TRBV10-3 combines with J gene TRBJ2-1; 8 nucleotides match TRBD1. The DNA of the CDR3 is TGTGCCATCAAGGGACAGGTGGGGGGCAATGAGCAGTTCTTC. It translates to CAIKGQVGGNEQFF.